This is a list of T cell receptor beta chains from one sample in a study of blood T cell repertoires in COVID-19. Measured with immunoSEQ multiplex PCR; TCRdb has only the in-frame clones, and not every one. The sample has more than 110,000 clones, 80% to 85% seen once. The material sequenced was peripheral blood. Source of these receptors: a woman aged 55-75 years with acute or convalescent COVID-19. CDR3s include the opening cysteine and the closing phenylalanine or tryptophan. Each record gives: J gene, V gene, D gene, clone size, CDR3 DNA, CDR3 protein. D genes are given only for firm matches. Clone size is not always given. Where it is, it says once, few, many or a class for expanded clones.

>TRBJ2-4|TRBV7-2|-|-
TGTGCCAGCAGCTTCGGAAGCGGCGTCGGGAACATTCAGTACTTC
CASSFGSGVGNIQYF
>TRBJ2-7|TRBV3-1/TRBV3-2|TRBD2|-
TGTGCCAGCAGCCAAGATCCCGCTACAGTGAGCGGGAGACACTACGAGCAGTACTTC
CASSQDPATVSGRHYEQYF
>TRBJ1-1|TRBV6-1|TRBD1|-
TGTGCCAGCAGTGAAAAAGGGTACAGGGGCATTACTGAAGCTTTCTTT
CASSEKGYRGITEAFF
>TRBJ2-3|TRBV7-3|-|-
TGTGCCAGCAGCACCAGGGTTGGGTCAATCGATACGCAGTATTTT
CASSTRVGSIDTQYF
>TRBJ2-1|TRBV11-2|TRBD2|-
TGTGCCAGCAGCCCAGGACTAGCGGGAGAAAATGAGCAGTTCTTC
CASSPGLAGENEQFF
>TRBJ1-2|TRBV24-1|TRBD1|-
TGTGCCACCAGTGATTGGGACAGGGGGCAGGGCTACACCTTC
CATSDWDRGQGYTF
>TRBJ1-1|TRBV19|-|-
TGTGCCAGTATAGGGACATCGAGCCCTGAAGCTTTCTTT
CASIGTSSPEAFF
>TRBJ2-1|TRBV15|-|-
TGTGCCACCACTTGGGGCAGCAAAAATGAGCAGTTCTTC
CATTWGSKNEQFF
>TRBJ1-2|TRBV7-9|TRBD1|-
TGTGCCAGCAGTCAACAGGGGGTGGATGGCTACACCTTC
CASSQQGVDGYTF
>TRBJ1-4|TRBV3-1/TRBV3-2|-|-
TGTGCCAGCAGCCTACGGAATGAAAAACTGTTTTTT
CASSLRNEKLFF
>TRBJ1-5|TRBV19|-|-
TGTGCCAGTAGTATGAGGCAGGGGAATCAGCCCCAGCATTTT
CASSMRQGNQPQHF
>TRBJ2-3|TRBV27|-|-
TGTGCCACCAGCCCCGGCGTGAGCGATTTTTACACAGATACGCAGTATTTT
CATSPGVSDFYTDTQYF
>TRBJ2-7|TRBV11-3|-|-
TGTGCCAGCAGCAAGACGGGAGAGTACTACGAGCAGTACTTC
CASSKTGEYYEQYF
>TRBJ2-1|TRBV30|-|-
TGTGCCTGGAGTGTCGGAGGAAAGTTCTTC
CAWSVGGKFF
>TRBJ2-1|TRBV7-9|TRBD2|-
TGTGCCAGCAGCCTGAGCGGGGGCGTATACAATGAGCAGTTCTTC
CASSLSGGVYNEQFF
>TRBJ1-5|TRBV19|-|-
TGTGCCAGTAGTATGGCCTTCAATCAGCCCCAGCATTTT
CASSMAFNQPQHF
>TRBJ2-5|TRBV28|-|-
TGTGCCAGCAGTTTCGGGGTCTACCAAGAGACCCAGTACTTC
CASSFGVYQETQYF
>TRBJ2-1|TRBV7-3|-|few
TGTGCCAGCAGCTTGACGGGTAGTGAGCAGTTCTTC
CASSLTGSEQFF
>TRBJ2-7|TRBV10-2|TRBD2|-
TGCGCCAGCAGTATCCTAGCGGGGACCTACGAGCAGTACTTC
CASSILAGTYEQYF
>TRBJ1-4|TRBV12-3/TRBV12-4|-|few
TGTGCCAGCAGTTTTCAGAGGAATGAAAAACTGTTTTTT
CASSFQRNEKLFF
>TRBJ1-5|TRBV12-3/TRBV12-4|-|-
TGTGCCAGCAGTTTAGATCGTGATCAGCCCCAGCATTTT
CASSLDRDQPQHF
>TRBJ1-1|TRBV10-3|-|-
TGTGCCATCAAACATACAGGGAACACTGAAGCTTTCTTT
CAIKHTGNTEAFF